Here is one T cell receptor (beta chain) with its context. This clonotype turned up a few times. It lacks a known antigen. One base away there is no much larger clone; base qualities are not given. Trimming at the junction amounts to 7 bases on V and 4 bases on J, and the germline ends lie 11 bases apart. The CDR3 sequence holds 12 residues, the cysteine and phenylalanine included. CDR3 DNA only is kept here, 36 bases in frame from base 1. From the germline V gene, CDR1 is SQVTM and CDR2 is ANQGSEA. The donors were 40 or so Caucasian individuals from Russia, aged roughly 6 to 95 years, who were systemically healthy. Each donor gave roughly 9.5 milliliters of peripheral blood, collected into EDTA-treated Vacutainer tubes. PBMCs were isolated by Ficoll-Paque density-gradient centrifugation, with at least 6.5 million obtained per sample. Trizol reagent was used to extract total RNA from the PBMCs, yielding at least 6 micrograms per sample. For every donor, flow cytometry on a PBMC aliquot measured the percentage of naive CD45RAhigh/CD27high T cells.

The data were obtained in a study of blood T cells in healthy people across ages (dated by TCRdb to the mid-2010s). With regard to the full study: In model experiments, template switching captured about one uniquely barcoded TCR beta cDNA molecule for every two T cells. The study measured age-related changes in TCR beta repertoire diversity using deep sequencing normalized with unique cDNA molecular identifiers. The donors were divided into four age groups: young (average 16 years), middle-aged (approximately 42), aged (around 59) and long-lived (approximately 74). To avoid experimental bias, donors of different ages were randomly spread across the sequencing lanes. The study analyzed two additional independent replicas of 1 million unique cDNA reads from the same blood draw for two donors, one aged 18 to 30 and one aged 80 or older.

Library method: 5' RACE. The reads were generated on an Illumina HiSeq 2500. The second PCR ran for about 6 to 11 cycles and used a J-beta primer mix along with a sample-barcoded 5' primer. A unique molecular identifier was introduced onto each TCR beta cDNA molecule by a template-switch 5' adaptor carrying 12 random nucleotides. Each sample yielded at least 3 million CDR3-containing paired-end reads. The Mint cDNA synthesis kit, primed by a TRBC-specific oligonucleotide, was used to synthesize first-strand cDNA from all RNA. All cDNA was treated with uracil-DNA glycosylase and then went through a first 18-cycle PCR with the universal primers M1SS and BC2_uni_R. The authors' pipeline ran thus. Normalization of each sample was performed by random selection of 1 million high-quality reads, each carrying a distinct molecular identifier. Reads with shared molecular identifiers were discarded instead of being binned into consensus sequences. CDR3 identification, clonotype clustering and error correction used MiTCR with a Q25 quality threshold and the strictest error-elimination algorithm. Lower-bound total TCR beta diversity was estimated with a nonparametric unseen species model using Euler transformation. TCRdb reworked the public reads: Q25 trimming with fastp, MiXCR clone assembly, productive beta chains retained. CDR3 protein duplicates are merged, each entry listing the most common genes and DNA. What appears here as the V and J calls and clone size reflects TCRdb's work, not the paper's. For this sample the table gives approximately 1.5 million distinct CDR3 sequences, of which about 42% were detected only once. The top ten clonotypes cover over 3.5% of the sample.

The research as a whole found: The percentage of naive T cells measured by flow cytometry correlated strongly with observed TCR beta diversity. Estimates of total diversity based on one million sequenced T cells were regarded as lower bounds and as underestimates. Donor CMV infection status was unknown, potentially confounding age-related changes in expanded clonotypes. Compared with the aged group, the long-lived group had more naive CD4+ T cells, fewer expanded clones and increased TCR diversity, a pattern suggesting age selection. As age increased, observed TCR beta diversity per million T cells dropped in a roughly linear way, and a significant reduction was already evident by age roughly 36. Conclusive comparison of naive and antigen-experienced compartments was prevented by the profiling of bulk unsorted PBMCs.

This sequence was found in a young woman in good health. In this chain, TRBV29-1 is recombined with TRBJ1-5, with TRBD1 as a weak D call on 6 bases. The sample was blood. The CDR3 region: CSAQGYNQPQHF. In nucleotides, the sequence is TGCAGCGCCCAGGGGTATAATCAGCCCCAGCATTTT.